Presented here are 14 T cell receptor beta chains from one specimen sequenced in a study of CD8 T cells in Susac syndrome (dated by TCRdb to between 2019 and 2020). Library preparation used the immunoSEQ multiplex PCR assay. RNA was extracted using the RNeasy kit, and roughly 0.45 to 1 microgram was reverse transcribed with random hexamers. Using fastp at Q25 and MiXCR, TCRdb reprocessed the public reads and kept productive beta chains. Each CDR3 protein gets just one entry, which takes the most common genes and DNA from the rows behind it. The sample records under 200,000 distinct CDR3 sequences, more than 90% of which are singletons. Clones ranked in the top ten supply more than 0.12% of the sample. The material sequenced was CD4+ T cells from PBMCs. The receptors shown here come from a human donor in good health.

The V and J genes are TRBV11-2 and TRBJ1-4; tentatively, D is TRBD1 (5 bases). The CDR3 loop spans 15 amino acids. Germline assignment: CDR1 SGHAT and CDR2 FQNNGV. Between the trimmed V and J ends, which lost 5 bases and 8 bases, there was a span of 18 bases. CDR3 residues: CASSPTGTVGEKLFF. Here the CDR3 DNA reads TGTGCCAGCAGCCCGACTGGGACCGTAGGGGAAAAACTGTTTTTT.

The chain has TRBV6-5 and TRBJ1-2; D might be TRBD1 (6 bases). Germline CDR1 and CDR2: MNHEY and SVGAGI. V lost 4 bases, J lost 4 bases, and 13 bases lay in between. CDR3 size: 14 residues. The CDR3 sequence is CASSFGGLGYGYTF. In nucleotides, the CDR3 is TGTGCCAGCAGTTTCGGGGGGCTGGGCTATGGCTACACCTTC.

The genes are TRBV9 and TRBJ2-1; tentatively, D is TRBD2 (7 bases). Germline V gene lookup returns CDR1 SGDLS and CDR2 YYNGEE. The CDR3 extends over 14 amino acids. V was shortened by 2 bases and J by 9 bases, with 15 bases between the two germline ends. The DNA of the CDR3 is TGTGCCAGCAGCGTCGCGGGGGCGCGTGGTGAGCAGTTCTTC. It specifies CASSVAGARGEQFF. Together with reference TRBV9 and TRBJ2-1, the CDR3 gives the full variable domain: DSGVTQTPKHLITATGQRVTLRCSPRSGDLSVYWYQQSLDQGLQFLIQYYNGEERAKGNILERFSAQQFPDLHSELNLSSLELGDSALYFCASSVAGARGEQFFGPGTRLTVL.

This sequence joins TRBV28 and TRBJ2-1; 9 bases map to TRBD1. Germline V gene lookup returns CDR1 MDHEN and CDR2 SYDVKM. This CDR3 comprises 15 residues. V shed 2 bases, J shed 4 bases, and the junction held 3 bases outside the gene matches. In DNA form, the CDR3 reads TGTGCCAGCAGTTTAACAGGGGGCGGGTACAATGAGCAGTTCTTC. Its translation is CASSLTGGGYNEQFF.

V gene TRBV20-1 combines with J gene TRBJ2-7; TRBD2 aligns across 12 bases. The V gene end was trimmed by 1 base and the J gene end by 4 bases; junction bases not matched to a gene: 8. Germline V gene data show CDR1 as DFQATT and CDR2 as SNEGSKA (reference sequence). The CDR3 is 16 amino acids. CDR3 DNA sequence: TGCAGTGCTAGAGGTACTAGCGGGGGGTATCTATACGAGCAGTACTTC. Protein sequence: CSARGTSGGYLYEQYF.

The chain employs TRBV9 and TRBJ2-3; 7 bases agree with TRBD1. This CDR3 comprises 15 residues. V gave up 0 bases and J gave up 1 base; unmatched junction bases: 2. CDR1 SGDLS and CDR2 YYNGEE come from the germline V gene. Here the CDR3 reads CASSVVGGGTDTQYF. CDR3 DNA: TGTGCCAGCAGCGTAGTAGGGGGCGGCACAGATACGCAGTATTTT.

This clonotype was counted between two and nine times. This chain connects TRBV6-2 or TRBV6-3 to TRBJ2-5; D is possibly TRBD2 (6 bases). The CDR3 totals 12 residues. The V end was cut by 4 bases, the J end by 4 bases, with 7 bases between. Germline V CDR1 and CDR2: MNHEY, SVGEGT. CDR3 residues: CASSFGGETQYF. CDR3 in DNA: TGTGCCAGCAGTTTCGGGGGAGAGACCCAGTACTTC.

V usage is TRBV29-1 and J usage is TRBJ1-1; D is ambiguous. With 1 base removed from V and 4 bases from J, the gap between germline ends came to 10 bases. The germline V gene has CDR1 SQVTM and CDR2 ANQGSEA. This CDR3 contains 13 residues. This chain's CDR3 is CSVEGEFATEAFF. DNA of the CDR3: TGCAGCGTTGAAGGGGAGTTCGCCACTGAAGCTTTCTTT.

The rearrangement uses TRBV20-1 and TRBJ1-1; D possibly corresponds to TRBD1 (6 bases). The V and J ends lost 6 bases and 2 bases respectively, with 16 bases between them. Germline V gene sequence: CDR1 DFQATT, CDR2 SNEGSKA (reference sequence). This CDR3 is built from 14 residues. CDR3 amino acids: CSASRGGDNTEAFF. CDR3 nucleotides: TGCAGTGCCAGCAGGGGCGGAGATAACACTGAAGCTTTCTTT.

This CDR3 reads CASSRGLAGGNEQFF. The CDR3 DNA is TGTGCCAGCAGCAGAGGACTAGCGGGGGGGAATGAGCAGTTCTTC. The V and J genes are TRBV9 and TRBJ2-1, with 15 bases aligning to TRBD2. The CDR3 has 15 amino acids. Trimming at V came to 4 bases and at J to 7 bases, leaving 3 bases not matched to a gene. CDR1 is SGDLS and CDR2 is YYNGEE in the germline V gene.

This rearrangement joins TRBV5-1 to TRBJ2-3; the match to TRBD1 covers 8 bases. Germline CDR1 SGHRS, CDR2 YFSETQ. The CDR3 spans 16 residues. Trimming took 2 bases from V and 5 from J; bases not matched to a gene: 10. CDR3: CASSFVGQGRGDTQYF. DNA for the CDR3: TGCGCCAGCAGCTTCGTAGGACAGGGCCGGGGAGATACGCAGTATTTT.

J is TRBJ2-3 and V is TRBV25-1; D may be TRBD1 (6 bases). The CDR3 length is 14 residues. CDR1 is MGHDK and CDR2 is SYGVNS in the germline V gene. The ends were cut back, 9 bases at V and 0 bases at J, with 13 bases in the middle. The CDR3 bases are TGTGCCAGTGGGCAGGGGCTCAGCACAGATACGCAGTATTTT. Protein: CASGQGLSTDTQYF.

This chain links TRBV7-3 with TRBJ2-1; 8 bases are shared with TRBD2. J was trimmed by 7 bases and V by 1 base; bases with no gene match: 12. This CDR3 has 17 amino acids. The germline gives CDR1 SGHTA, CDR2 FQGTGA. The CDR3 DNA reads as TGTGCCAGCAGCTTAATGTCCGCGCGGGGGGACGGAAATGAGCAGTTCTTC. It specifies CASSLMSARGDGNEQFF. Complete variable domain (other parts from reference TRBV7-3 and TRBJ2-1): GAGVSQTPSNKVTEKGKYVELRCDPISGHTALYWYRQSLGQGPEFLIYFQGTGAADDSGLPNDRFFAVRPEGSVSTLKIQRTERGDSAVYLCASSLMSARGDGNEQFFGPGTRLTVL.

This clonotype was detected once. The chain couples TRBV12-3 or TRBV12-4 to TRBJ1-5; TRBD1 matches 7 bases. This CDR3 is built from 13 residues. The V and J ends lost 5 bases and 5 bases, in that order; junction bases with no gene match: 3. The CDR3 region has the DNA TGTGCCAGCAGTGGGGGACAGTATCAGCCCCAGCATTTT. It codes for CASSGGQYQPQHF.